The clone carrying this T cell receptor (beta chain) showed up just once. Its antigen is undetermined. This sample was included in a study of shared clonotypes between healthy human individuals. In the study overall: CD4 naive and CD4 memory each took three plates per donor, while CD8 naive took two and CD8 memory one.

The study's findings and limits: Lower generation probabilities were found for non-shared clonotypes than for those shared by all four donors.

The CDR3 has 14 amino acids. Trimming shortened V by 6 bases and J by 5 bases, and 14 bases separated the two germline ends. Germline CDR1 reads MDHEN; CDR2 reads SYDVKM. As handled by the study authors: ImmunoSEQ yielded junction-only sequences lacking quality scores, so filtering differed. Generated by immunoSEQ multiplex PCR, the TCRdb table keeps only in-frame clones and is missing some. V and J calls and clone size are given by that table; D and trimming were obtained from the DNA. The profile shows over 950,000 clones, roughly 77% of them singletons. The chain is built from TRBV28 and TRBJ2-1; D not resolved. Input material: memory CD4+ T cells from PBMCs. As for subset: CD45RA-negative fraction. The receptor was isolated from a man between 18 and 29 years old in good health. Some clones in this sample may be carry-over from other donors' samples. The CDR3: CASRNIERNNEQFF. Written as DNA, the CDR3 is TGTGCCAGCAGAAACATCGAGCGTAACAATGAGCAGTTCTTC.